One and the same sample provided the 4 T cell receptor beta chains below, sequenced in a study of control samples from healthy donors and cancer patients. Method: immunoSEQ multiplex PCR; TCRdb's copy keeps in-frame clones and lacks some. The sample gives roughly 120,000 clones, 88% of which show up once; approximately 2.3% is in the top ten. The specimen sequenced was blood. The source is a woman in her 70s in good health.

The V gene is TRBV20-1, the J gene TRBJ2-4; D not certain. Germline-derived CDR1 and CDR2 are DFQATT and SNEGSKA (reference sequence). This CDR3 has 14 amino acids. The V gene lost 4 bases and the J gene lost 1 base, with 11 bases spanning the gap. This CDR3 is CSATDPVAKNIQYF. The CDR3 DNA follows: TGCAGTGCTACTGATCCGGTGGCCAAAAACATTCAGTACTTC.

The chain has TRBV10-1 and TRBJ2-1; 12 bases are shared with TRBD1. In germline, CDR1 is WNHNN, CDR2 SYGVQD (reference sequence). CDR3 length equals 16 residues. V shed 5 bases and J 7 bases; nucleotides not matched to a gene: 9. CDR3 sequence (DNA): TGCGCCAGCAGTTCCGGGACAGGGGGCCCAGAGAATGAGCAGTTCTTC. Translation: CASSSGTGGPENEQFF.

The chain uses TRBV5-8 and TRBJ2-7; 9 bases are a match to TRBD1. Germline V CDR1 and CDR2: SGHTS, YDEGEE. Trimming removed 2 bases from V and 2 bases from J; junction bases left unmatched: 2. The CDR3 consists of 14 residues. CDR3 in amino acids: CASSFGTGPYEQYF. For the CDR3, the DNA is TGTGCCAGCAGCTTCGGGACAGGGCCCTACGAGCAGTACTTC.

The V and J genes are TRBV19 and TRBJ1-4; 10 bases map to TRBD1. The junction had 4 bases not matched to a gene; V was cut back by 5 bases and J by 7 bases. The CDR3 length is 14 residues. Looked up from germline, CDR1 is LNHDA and CDR2 is SQIVND (reference sequence). CDR3 sequence (DNA): TGTGCCAGTAGTGACAGGGGGCGCGGTGAAAAACTGTTTTTT. Its translation is CASSDRGRGEKLFF.